This T cell receptor beta chain was retrieved from a study of CD8+CD57+ T cells in acquired aplastic anemia (dated by TCRdb to between 2018 and 2020). In terms of the full investigation: Extracted DNA from sorted CD4+ and CD8+ cells averaged approximately 3 ug, ranging from roughly 0.17 to 30 ug. An average of roughly 10 million reads for CD4+ cells and 12 million or so reads for CD8+ cells was obtained from healthy donor samples. What the research found in general, with its limitations: No significant difference in CD8+ Simpson's diversity was found between patients and healthy controls (P=0.060). Roughly 30 CD8+ CDR3 sequences were found to be shared between patients and controls, but these sequences appeared to be highly expressed in patients and within the immunodominant clones of the patients.

TCR repertoires of sorted CD4+ and CD8+ blood T cells from severe aplastic anemia patients and healthy subjects were deep-sequenced in the study. Ficoll-Paque density gradient centrifugation was used to isolate peripheral blood mononuclear cells. Before DNA extraction, CD4+ and CD8+ T cells were sorted with FACS or magnetic beads. Here V drops 5 bases and J drops 9 bases, and the junction holds 13 bases not matched to any gene. CDR3 length: 16 amino acids, cysteine to phenylalanine. The DNA shown is the 48-base CDR3, in frame from base 1. As encoded in the germline V gene (reference sequence), CDR1 is PRHDT while CDR2 is FYEKMQ. Profiling of TCR beta VDJ combinations and CDR3 sequences used genomic DNA as the template. An Illumina HiSeq 2000 was used for TCR repertoire sequencing. The authors processed their data as follows. Repertoire assessment relied on Simpson's diversity index, CDR3 size and DJ length profiles, and TRBV/TRBJ rearrangement plots. The most abundant DNA sequence in the deep sequencing data was taken as the immunodominant clone. CDR3 amino acid sequences were checked for sharing between subjects and were compared against published repertoires and the VDJdb database. TCRdb ran its own pipeline on the public reads, namely fastp trimming at Q25 and MiXCR clone calling, and kept in-frame beta chains. One record per CDR3 amino acid sequence lists the most common genes and DNA. The V and J calls, along with clone size, are taken from TCRdb and not from the paper's own processing. This sample is represented by 400,000 to 450,000 distinct CDR3 sequences; just under 70% of them were singletons. Under 4.5% of the sample is taken by the ten largest.

On this clonotype itself: Its target antigen remains unknown. Nothing much larger sits one base from this clone, and base qualities are not available.

The TCR sequence derives from a human donor in good health, serving as a control. The rearranged chain carries TRBV13 and TRBJ2-1; 10 junctional bases match TRBD2. Input material: sorted CD4+, CD8+, or CD8+CD57+ T cells (not recorded which) from PBMCs. The CDR3 protein: CASSVRPSGGPGEQFF. The nucleotides are TGTGCCAGCAGCGTTCGGCCTAGCGGGGGCCCAGGTGAGCAGTTCTTC.